These 21 T cell receptor beta chains came from one sample sequenced in a study of CD8+ T cells in alopecia areata. Treatment noted: oral pan-JAK inhibitor, 5-10 mg twice daily. Extracted RNA was reverse transcribed, and the resulting cDNA served as sequencing template. TCRdb keeps only in-frame clones here, not all; method: immunoSEQ multiplex PCR. The sample consists of roughly 200,000 clones, around 56% of them appearing once. The source material was CD4+ T cells sorted from blood, sampled at week 4, from a patient treated with tofacitinib. All receptors derive from a human donor with alopecia areata.

This chain connects TRBV29-1 to TRBJ1-2, with TRBD1 matching 10 bases. J lost 3 bases, V lost 6 bases, and 7 bases had no gene match. This CDR3 region has 14 residues. CDR1 SQVTM and CDR2 ANQGSEA come from the germline V gene. CDR3 sequence: CSVATGGAHYGYTF. The DNA of the CDR3 is TGCAGCGTAGCGACAGGGGGCGCGCACTATGGCTACACCTTC.

The chain recombines TRBV23-1 with TRBJ2-3, with a weak D call TRBD1 (6 bases). TRBV23-1 is given ORF status, its function remaining uncertain. The CDR3 loop spans 16 amino acids. V was cut by 2 bases and J by 6 bases, with 18 bases left in between. CDR3 residues: CASSQMLGTLSDTQYF. The CDR3 nucleotides read TGCGCCAGCAGTCAAATGCTCGGGACACTTTCGGATACGCAGTATTTT.

V is TRBV29-1 and J is TRBJ1-1, with a weak D call TRBD1 (6 bases). V was clipped by 4 bases and J by 4 bases, with 19 bases between them. Germline V gene lookup returns CDR1 SQVTM and CDR2 ANQGSEA. This CDR3 has 15 residues. In DNA form, the CDR3 reads TGCAGCGTTGCCCTGACAGGCATGGTGACCACTGAAGCTTTCTTT. This codes for CSVALTGMVTTEAFF.

This clone has a single count. V is TRBV30 and J is TRBJ2-7; maybe TRBD2 (7 bases). V lost 0 bases and J 5 bases, leaving 14 bases between the germline ends. Germline V gives CDR1 GTSNPN, CDR2 SVGIG (reference sequence). This CDR3 is built from 14 residues. CDR3 in amino acids: CAWSVGGASHEQYF. Here the CDR3 DNA reads TGTGCCTGGAGTGTGGGGGGGGCTAGTCACGAGCAGTACTTC.

There are a few counts of this clone. The rearrangement links TRBV29-1 to TRBJ2-5; 9 bases are shared with TRBD2. The length of the CDR3 is 14 residues. CDR1 and CDR2 (germline): SQVTM, ANQGSEA. The J segment lost 1 base and the V segment lost 8 bases, leaving 8 bases of the junction unmatched. For the CDR3, the DNA is TGCAGCTCGATGGGCGGGGGGGCCCAAGAGACCCAGTACTTC. Its protein is CSSMGGGAQETQYF.

This chain joins TRBV5-4 and TRBJ2-5; D unresolved. This CDR3 region has 13 residues. Germline-derived CDR1 and CDR2 are SGHNT and YYREEE (reference sequence). With 1 base removed from V and 2 bases from J, the gap between germline ends came to 6 bases. The CDR3 nucleotides read TGTGCCAGCAGCTTGACAGTTCAAGAGACCCAGTACTTC. Protein sequence: CASSLTVQETQYF.

J is TRBJ1-2 and V is TRBV29-1; no firm D call. Germline assignment: CDR1 SQVTM and CDR2 ANQGSEA. The CDR3 extends over 12 amino acids. V was pared by 3 bases and J by 8 bases, with 13 bases between. CDR3 amino acids: CSVDYPPGGYTF. CDR3 DNA sequence: TGCAGCGTTGATTATCCCCCGGGGGGCTACACCTTC.

The chain links TRBV6-5 to TRBJ2-1; 9 nucleotides agree with TRBD1. Germline CDR1 and CDR2: MNHEY and SVGAGI. The J segment lost 6 bases and the V segment lost 5 bases, leaving 5 bases of the junction unmatched. The CDR3 has 14 residues. The chain's CDR3 is CASSIRDRVNEQFF. CDR3 nucleotides: TGTGCCAGCAGTATACGGGACAGGGTCAATGAGCAGTTCTTC.

The V and J genes are TRBV6-6 and TRBJ1-6, with TRBD1 matching over 9 bases. The CDR3 totals 14 residues. The junction had 6 bases not matched to a gene; V was cut back by 6 bases and J by 9 bases. Germline CDR1 and CDR2: MNHNY and SVGAGI (reference sequence). The CDR3 protein is CASRGQGEGSPLHF. The CDR3 bases are TGTGCCAGCAGGGGACAGGGAGAGGGTTCACCCCTCCACTTT.

The chain uses TRBV29-1 and TRBJ2-5; a weak D match, TRBD1 (5 bases). This CDR3 region has 13 residues. Germline V gene sequence: CDR1 SQVTM, CDR2 ANQGSEA. Trimming removed 4 bases from V and 5 bases from J, with 14 bases in between. The chain's CDR3 is CSVGTTARETQYF. The CDR3 DNA reads TGCAGCGTTGGGACGACAGCGAGGGAGACCCAGTACTTC.

The rearrangement joins TRBV2 to TRBJ2-3; D perhaps matches TRBD1 (5 bases). Per the germline V gene, CDR1 is SNHLY and CDR2 is FYNNEI. This CDR3 is 12 amino acids long. V was shortened by 8 bases and J by 7 bases, with 13 bases between the two germline ends. This CDR3 is CASSRDRNTQYF. Here the CDR3 DNA reads TGTGCCAGCTCTCGAGACAGAAATACGCAGTATTTT.

This clone has just a few counts. The J gene is TRBJ1-1, the V gene TRBV5-1, with D maybe TRBD1 (5 bases). V lost 1 base and J lost 0, with 16 bases in between. The CDR3 contains 17 residues. Per the germline V gene, CDR1 is SGHRS and CDR2 is YFSETQ. The CDR3 is CASSLSPGRAVNTEAFF. CDR3 DNA sequence: TGCGCCAGCAGCTTGTCGCCGGGGCGGGCCGTGAACACTGAAGCTTTCTTT.

The count of this clone is one. The chain combines TRBV5-1 with TRBJ1-2; 9 bases line up with TRBD1. V dropped 4 bases and J dropped 3; count of bases not matched to a gene: 4. The germline V gene has CDR1 SGHRS and CDR2 YFSETQ. The CDR3 contains 14 residues. CDR3 protein: CASSPDRGDYGYTF. The CDR3, as DNA: TGCGCCAGCAGCCCGGACAGGGGAGACTATGGCTACACCTTC.

The rearrangement joins TRBV30 to TRBJ2-7; D not resolved. Germline CDR1 and CDR2: GTSNPN and SVGIG (reference sequence). Trimming stripped 4 bases from V and 1 base from J, with 14 bases between. The CDR3 length is 14 residues. CDR3 loop: CAWKVGIASYEQYF. CDR3 coding DNA: TGTGCCTGGAAGGTGGGCATTGCGTCCTACGAGCAGTACTTC.

The CDR3 coding sequence is TGTGCCTGGAGTGTACGAGTTGGTGAGCAGTTCTTC. Translating it yields CAWSVRVGEQFF. The chain has TRBV30 and TRBJ2-1; no firm D call. V was cut by 0 bases and J by 9 bases, with 9 bases left in between. The CDR3 sequence is 12 residues long. Per the germline V gene, CDR1 is GTSNPN and CDR2 is SVGIG (reference sequence).

The chain couples TRBV7-2 to TRBJ2-7; TRBD1 is a possible D gene (6 bases). This CDR3 has 15 residues. The germline V gene has CDR1 SGHTA and CDR2 FQGNSA. With 5 bases removed from V and 0 bases from J, the gap between germline ends came to 14 bases. DNA of the CDR3: TGTGCCAGCAGCGACAGGACAGCGAGCTCCTACGAGCAGTACTTC. This sequence encodes CASSDRTASSYEQYF.

This clone occurred a few times. V usage is TRBV5-1 and J usage is TRBJ2-1; tentative D call: TRBD2 (5 bases). Germline assignment: CDR1 SGHRS and CDR2 YFSETQ. The V end was cut by 4 bases, the J end by 4 bases, with 9 bases between. The CDR3 extends over 13 amino acids. The CDR3 spells CASSGGGYNEQFF. The CDR3 DNA is TGCGCCAGCAGCGGAGGAGGTTACAATGAGCAGTTCTTC. The full variable domain, in which reference TRBV5-1 and TRBJ2-1 provide the parts outside the CDR3, is KAGVTQTPRYLIKTRGQQVTLSCSPISGHRSVSWYQQTPGQGLQFLFEYFSETQRNKGNFPGRFSGRQFSNSRSEMNVSTLELGDSALYLCASSGGGYNEQFFGPGTRLTVL.

The rearrangement joins TRBV5-1 to TRBJ2-1, with a tentative D call TRBD2 (6 bases). V was clipped by 1 base and J by 0 bases, with 14 bases between them. The germline V gene encodes CDR1 SGHRS and CDR2 YFSETQ. CDR3 size: 17 residues. In DNA form, the CDR3 reads TGCGCCAGCAGCTTGAATGTTGCGGGGTACTCCTACAATGAGCAGTTCTTC. This translates into CASSLNVAGYSYNEQFF.

There are a few counts of this clone. CDR3 amino acids: CASSKRTAQETQYF. The CDR3 nucleotides are TGTGCCAGCAGTAAGAGGACAGCCCAAGAGACCCAGTACTTC. This chain connects TRBV27 to TRBJ2-5, with D possibly matching TRBD1 (6 bases). From germline, CDR1 is MNHEY and CDR2 SMNVEV (reference sequence). The CDR3 length is 14 residues. Trimming stripped 5 bases from V and 1 base from J, with 11 bases between.

The chain carries TRBV28 and TRBJ2-7, with 9 bases identical to TRBD2. V lost 5 bases and J lost 4; bases outside the gene matches: 9. The CDR3 loop spans 15 amino acids. Germline V gene sequence: CDR1 MDHEN, CDR2 SYDVKM. DNA of the CDR3: TGTGCCAGCAGTGCGGGGGGGCTTCGCCATTACGAGCAGTACTTC. It yields the protein CASSAGGLRHYEQYF.

This chain uses TRBV14 with TRBJ2-5; D gene unclear. CDR1 SGHDN and CDR2 FVKESK come from the germline V gene. This CDR3 is 15 amino acids long. Trimming left V 0 bases short and J 5 bases short, with 13 bases between. CDR3 sequence reads: CASSQDRKPRETQYF. Written as DNA, the CDR3 is TGTGCCAGCAGCCAAGATCGGAAGCCGCGGGAGACCCAGTACTTC.